The source of this TCR beta chain is a study of T cell responses to AZD1222 COVID-19 vaccine. Regarding the study as a whole: Repertoires were obtained solely post-peak T cell response. Donors were chiefly white British, with a greater number of females, and clonal diversity was perhaps underestimated. Once two AZD1222 doses were given, Spike-specific TCR breadth and depth went up. Per reports, nearly half of all spike-specific TCRs target regions that are unmutated in variants.

Regarding this clone: The antigen is unknown.

TCRdb keeps only in-frame clones here, not all; method: immunoSEQ multiplex PCR. In the table there are 70,000 or so clones, about three quarters of which are singletons. V shed 7 bases, J shed 8 bases, and the junction held 7 bases outside the gene matches. Per the germline V gene, CDR1 is MDHEN and CDR2 is SYDVKM. This CDR3 contains 12 residues. J is TRBJ1-2 and V is TRBV28; 7 nucleotides align to TRBD1. This receptor was obtained from an adult in good health. Material: peripheral blood, obtained on day 0 of AZD1222 vaccination. The chain's CDR3 is CASIEGARGYTF. The CDR3 DNA follows: TGTGCCAGCATTGAGGGGGCGCGGGGCTACACCTTC.